The entry below describes one T cell receptor (beta chain). Its cognate antigen is unknown. Sequencing used immunoSEQ multiplex PCR; TCRdb keeps in-frame clones, though not all of them. The sample lists 80,000 or so clones, roughly 82% occurring once. The sample belongs to a study of T cell responses to AZD1222 COVID-19 vaccine. Study-level information: Pooled together were second doses at about 4 or about 12 weeks.

The germline CDR1 and CDR2 sequences are SEHNR and FQNEAQ (reference sequence). This CDR3 has 12 residues. V was trimmed by 3 bases and J by 8 bases, leaving 7 bases between them. Findings and limits, study-wide: Of spike-specific TCRs, nearly half reportedly target regions left unmutated in variants. Only a handful of AZD1222 recipients, more than 5 in all, had baseline seropositivity. Breadth and depth of Spike-specific TCRs rose after two AZD1222 doses.

J is TRBJ1-4 and V is TRBV7-9, with no clear D. The input for sequencing was peripheral blood, taken on day 0 of AZD1222 vaccination. The TCR originated in an adult in good health. CDR3 DNA sequence: TGTGCCAGCAGCTTGCGGGAGGAAAAACTGTTTTTT. Translating it yields CASSLREEKLFF.